What follows are 31 T cell receptor beta chains derived from one specimen sequenced in a study of T cell responses to AZD1222 COVID-19 vaccine. Clones were sequenced by immunoSEQ multiplex PCR, and TCRdb holds only the in-frame ones, with some missing. The sample contains approximately 85,000 clones, less than 90% of which appear only once. The sequences come from peripheral blood, collected on day 0 of AZD1222 vaccination. These receptors came from an adult in good health.

With respect to this clone: Other DNA sequences in this sample translate to the same CDR3. The gene calls are TRBV18 and TRBJ2-1; the match to TRBD1 covers 12 bases. Germline CDR1 KGHSH, CDR2 LQKENI. V was pared by 0 bases and J by 6 bases, with 0 bases of the junction left unmatched. CDR3 length: 15 amino acids. This CDR3 reads CASSPPGQGANEQFF. The CDR3 DNA reads as TGTGCCAGCTCACCACCGGGACAGGGGGCCAATGAGCAGTTCTTC.

This clone appeared a single time. The gene calls are TRBV25-1 and TRBJ1-6; D gene ambiguous. The CDR3 contains 14 residues. From germline, CDR1 is MGHDK and CDR2 SYGVNS. V lost 0 bases and J lost 14, with 14 bases in between. The chain's CDR3 is CASSEYISGGALHF. The CDR3 DNA sequence: TGTGCCAGCAGTGAATATATCTCCGGAGGAGCCCTCCACTTT.

The table lists this clone with a count of one. This rearrangement joins TRBV6-5 to TRBJ2-6; tentative D call: TRBD1 (7 bases). Germline V CDR1 and CDR2: MNHEY, SVGAGI. The length of the CDR3 is 15 residues. The CDR3 DNA follows: TGTGCTACTGGCCAGGGGGGATCCGGGGCCAACGTCCTGACTTTC. This encodes CATGQGGSGANVLTF.

The chain has TRBV3-1 (or the pseudogene TRBV3-2) and TRBJ2-1; 10 bases align to TRBD2. Trimming cost V 2 bases and J 6 bases; bases outside gene matches: 7. Per germline, CDR1 LGHDT and CDR2 YNNKEL (reference sequence). The CDR3 totals 16 residues. The CDR3: CASSQLSSGRGNEQFF. The CDR3 nucleotides are TGTGCCAGCAGCCAATTATCTAGCGGGAGAGGCAATGAGCAGTTCTTC.

J is TRBJ2-7 and V is TRBV6-5, with 10 bases identical to TRBD1. This CDR3 has 14 residues. V shed 4 bases and J 5 bases; nucleotides not matched to a gene: 5. Per germline, CDR1 MNHEY and CDR2 SVGAGI. CDR3 nucleotide sequence: TGTGCCAGCAGTTGGGACAGGGGTTTCGACGAGCAGTACTTC. Translation gives CASSWDRGFDEQYF.

DNA for the CDR3: TGTGCCAGTAGTTCACAGGAGGCAGACACTGAAGCTTTCTTT. It specifies CASSSQEADTEAFF. The chain employs TRBV19 and TRBJ1-1, with a possible D match to TRBD1 (5 bases). Germline V gives CDR1 LNHDA, CDR2 SQIVND (reference sequence). V lost 5 bases to trimming and J lost 3 bases, with 13 bases between them. The CDR3 totals 14 residues.

The chain uses TRBV7-2 and TRBJ2-7, with 11 bases aligning to TRBD2. Germline V gene sequence: CDR1 SGHTA, CDR2 FQGNSA. J lost 5 bases, V lost 2 bases, and 8 bases had no gene match. The CDR3 totals 16 residues. CDR3 coding DNA: TGTGCCAGCAGCTTACATTTCACTAGCGGGAGTCACGAGCAGTACTTC. As protein: CASSLHFTSGSHEQYF.

This sequence joins TRBV19 and TRBJ1-5; D is perhaps TRBD1 (5 bases). Germline V gives CDR1 LNHDA, CDR2 SQIVND (reference sequence). V lost 1 base to trimming and J lost 4 bases, with 8 bases between them. The CDR3 contains 14 residues. The CDR3 nucleotides are TGTGCCAGTAGTATAGGGGCAGGGAATCAGCCCCAGCATTTT. This translates into CASSIGAGNQPQHF.

The chain joins TRBV11-3 to TRBJ2-1; no clear D. Germline CDR1 SGHNT, CDR2 YENEEA. V was shortened by 3 bases and J by 3 bases, with 6 bases between the two germline ends. This CDR3 contains 13 residues. DNA of the CDR3: TGTGCCAGCAGCTTTTCTAGCTACAATGAGCAGTTCTTC. Its translation: CASSFSSYNEQFF.

This chain uses TRBV5-1 with TRBJ2-1; 8 bases agree with TRBD2. Germline assignment: CDR1 SGHRS and CDR2 YFSETQ. Trimming at V came to 4 bases and at J to 10 bases, leaving 10 bases not matched to a gene. This CDR3 is built from 14 residues. The DNA for the CDR3 is TGCGCCAGCAGCCCCTCGGAGCGGGGGCGCGAGCAGTTCTTC. Translated, it gives CASSPSERGREQFF.

The chain recombines TRBV19 with TRBJ2-5, with unresolved D. Per the germline V gene, CDR1 is LNHDA and CDR2 is SQIVND (reference sequence). The V end was cut by 9 bases, the J end by 0 bases, with 17 bases between. There are 15 residues in the CDR3. The CDR3 here is CASKLTGVYQETQYF. The CDR3 coding sequence is TGTGCCAGCAAGCTTACTGGAGTGTACCAAGAGACCCAGTACTTC.

V gene TRBV5-4 combines with J gene TRBJ1-2; D not certain. Trimming took off 2 bases at V and 8 bases at J, with 13 bases between the two ends. The germline V gene has CDR1 SGHNT and CDR2 YYREEE (reference sequence). This CDR3 has 13 residues. The CDR3 DNA sequence: TGTGCCAGCAGCTTAGGTCTCAAGGAAGGCTACACCTTC. It translates to CASSLGLKEGYTF.

The chain recombines TRBV5-5 with TRBJ2-7; TRBD2 aligns across 8 bases. V trimming: 4 bases; J trimming: 7 bases; junction bases outside the gene matches: 10. The CDR3 length is 14 residues. Germline loops: CDR1 SGHKS, CDR2 YYEKEE (reference sequence). The CDR3 loop reads CASSPRGGAWEQYF. The DNA of the CDR3 is TGTGCCAGCAGCCCTCGGGGGGGGGCCTGGGAGCAGTACTTC.

V gene TRBV19 combines with J gene TRBJ1-2; D is uncertain. From germline, CDR1 is LNHDA and CDR2 SQIVND (reference sequence). Deletions cut 3 bases from V and 1 base from J, with 9 bases between. The CDR3 length is 14 residues. CDR3 DNA sequence: TGTGCCAGTAGTATGACTTCCGTTAACTATGGCTACACCTTC. It encodes CASSMTSVNYGYTF.

The V and J genes are TRBV6-6 and TRBJ2-7; D is perhaps TRBD1 (6 bases). Trimming stripped 11 bases from V and 7 bases from J, with 21 bases between. The CDR3 sequence is 13 residues long. Germline V gene data show CDR1 as MNHNY and CDR2 as SVGAGI (reference sequence). CDR3 in amino acids: CAGGHGGVGEQYF. The CDR3 DNA follows: TGTGCCGGGGGACATGGGGGAGTGGGGGAGCAGTACTTC.

CDR3 protein: CASTPGQGATEAFF. The CDR3 DNA is TGTGCCAGCACCCCGGGACAGGGGGCCACTGAAGCTTTCTTT. The chain links TRBV28 to TRBJ1-1, with 12 bases identical to TRBD1. The CDR3 consists of 14 residues. Germline CDR1 and CDR2: MDHEN and SYDVKM. The junction had 4 bases not matched to a gene; V was cut back by 7 bases and J by 4 bases.

The CDR3: CASSVRWEQETQYF. In DNA, the CDR3 is TGTGCCAGCAGCGTAAGGTGGGAACAAGAGACCCAGTACTTC. The chain employs TRBV9 and TRBJ2-5; D not certain. This CDR3 comprises 14 residues. The ends were cut back, 1 base at V and 2 bases at J, with 9 bases in the middle. Per the germline V gene, CDR1 is SGDLS and CDR2 is YYNGEE.

The table lists this clone with a count of one. V and J are TRBV5-1 and TRBJ1-1, with TRBD1 as a possible D gene (5 bases). V lost 0 bases, J lost 1 base, and 7 bases lay in between. Germline V lookup: CDR1 SGHRS, CDR2 YFSETQ. This CDR3 has 14 residues. CDR3 in amino acids: CASSLAGENTEAFF. Here the CDR3 DNA reads TGCGCCAGCAGCTTGGCGGGGGAGAACACTGAAGCTTTCTTT.

This chain uses TRBV6-5 with TRBJ1-5; D is possibly TRBD1 (5 bases). Trimming stripped 6 bases from V and 2 bases from J, with 14 bases between. This CDR3 has 15 amino acids. Germline V lookup: CDR1 MNHEY, CDR2 SVGAGI. CDR3 sequence: CASRAGIVGNQPQHF. The CDR3 DNA reads as TGTGCCAGCAGGGCAGGGATAGTTGGCAATCAGCCCCAGCATTTT.

The genes are TRBV15 and TRBJ1-1; no reliable D call. The V gene's germline CDR1 is LNHNV and CDR2 YYDKDF (reference sequence). V lost 1 base and J 6 bases, leaving 3 bases between the germline ends. CDR3 size: 11 residues. The CDR3: CATSRGAEAFF. The CDR3 DNA reads as TGTGCCACCAGCAGAGGGGCTGAAGCTTTCTTT. Supplemented by reference TRBV15 and TRBJ1-1, the full variable domain reads DAMVIQNPRYQVTQFGKPVTLSCSQTLNHNVMYWYQQKSSQAPKLLFHYYDKDFNNEADTPDNFQSRRPNTSFCFLDIRSPGLGDTAMYLCATSRGAEAFFGQGTRLTVV.

This chain joins TRBV6-5 and TRBJ1-4; maybe TRBD1 (5 bases). The germline gives CDR1 MNHEY, CDR2 SVGAGI. V was clipped by 11 bases and J by 8 bases, with 21 bases between them. This CDR3 has 14 residues. CDR3 amino acids: CAGQSGFEGEKLFF. Written as DNA, the CDR3 is TGTGCCGGCCAGTCAGGGTTTGAGGGGGAAAAACTGTTTTTT.

The genes are TRBV5-1 and TRBJ1-2; D ambiguous. The CDR3 has 12 amino acids. CDR1 SGHRS and CDR2 YFSETQ come from the germline V gene. Trimming cost V 0 bases and J 6 bases, with 6 bases left between them. The CDR3 region is CASSLGTHGYTF. The CDR3 nucleotides read TGCGCCAGCAGCTTGGGTACACATGGCTACACCTTC.

The CDR3 sequence: CASSIGTANTEAFF. The CDR3, as DNA: TGTGCCAGCAGCATAGGGACAGCGAACACTGAAGCTTTCTTT. J is TRBJ1-1 and V is TRBV7-8; 7 bases are shared with TRBD1. This CDR3 has 14 amino acids. Germline assignment: CDR1 SGHVS and CDR2 FQNEAQ. With V trimmed by 5 bases and J by 1 base, 4 bases remained unmatched.

The chain couples TRBV30 to TRBJ1-1; D may be TRBD1 (5 bases). The CDR3 sequence is 14 residues long. Per the germline V gene, CDR1 is GTSNPN and CDR2 is SVGIG (reference sequence). V lost 1 base and J 3 bases, leaving 12 bases between the germline ends. The CDR3 loop is CAWSAPGGYTEAFF. The DNA for the CDR3 is TGTGCCTGGAGTGCCCCCGGGGGGTACACTGAAGCTTTCTTT.

V is TRBV9 and J is TRBJ2-5; 7 positions match TRBD2. J gave up 4 bases and V 4 bases, and 7 bases lay outside the gene matches. The CDR3 consists of 14 residues. Germline V lookup: CDR1 SGDLS, CDR2 YYNGEE. The CDR3 reads CASSPGTTRETQYF. The DNA for the CDR3 is TGTGCCAGCAGCCCCGGGACTACTCGAGAGACCCAGTACTTC.

In its sample, this clone was seen a few times. This chain joins TRBV6-5 and TRBJ1-2; D remains ambiguous. The CDR3 runs 12 residues. The germline V gene has CDR1 MNHEY and CDR2 SVGAGI. V was pared by 7 bases and J by 2 bases, with 8 bases between. In DNA, the CDR3 is TGTGCCAGCAATACCGGGAACTATGGCTACACCTTC. Translation: CASNTGNYGYTF.

The chain links TRBV11-2 to TRBJ1-2; D not resolved. The CDR3 is made up of 12 amino acids. V shed 4 bases and J shed 4 bases, with 7 bases lying between them. CDR1 SGHAT and CDR2 FQNNGV come from the germline V gene. DNA for the CDR3: TGTGCCAGCAGCTCCTCAGCCTATGGCTACACCTTC. Protein product: CASSSSAYGYTF.

This clone was found a few times. The J gene is TRBJ2-7, the V gene TRBV2, with 7 bases that match TRBD1. After removal of 6 bases from V and 3 bases from J, the junction contained 14 bases not matched to a gene. The CDR3 consists of 16 residues. Germline V gene sequence: CDR1 SNHLY, CDR2 FYNNEI. The CDR3 region is CASSSGGQDGLYEQYF. The CDR3 nucleotides are TGTGCCAGCAGCTCTGGAGGACAGGATGGTCTCTACGAGCAGTACTTC.

The DNA for the CDR3 is TGTGCCAGCAGCCCCCTCGGGAGTGACGAGCAGTACTTC. Its protein product is CASSPLGSDEQYF. V usage is TRBV5-6 and J usage is TRBJ2-7; D may be TRBD2 (6 bases). Germline V CDR1 and CDR2: SGHDT, YYEEEE. CDR3 length equals 13 residues. V was clipped by 4 bases and J by 5 bases, with 13 bases between them.

The V gene is TRBV27, the J gene TRBJ1-5; a weak D match, TRBD1 (6 bases). V was trimmed by 5 bases and J by 7 bases, leaving 12 bases between them. CDR1 and CDR2 from the germline V gene are MNHEY and SMNVEV (reference sequence). There are 13 residues in the CDR3. CDR3 in amino acids: CASSGQKGQPQHF. The DNA of the CDR3 is TGTGCCAGCAGTGGACAGAAAGGGCAGCCCCAGCATTTT.

The chain carries TRBV7-2 and TRBJ2-3; 10 bases agree with TRBD2. Germline CDR1 SGHTA, CDR2 FQGNSA. The CDR3 runs 16 residues. J lost 5 bases, V lost 2 bases, and 7 bases had no gene match. Here the CDR3 reads CASSLLAGVGLDTQYF. The CDR3, as DNA: TGTGCCAGCAGCTTACTAGCGGGAGTGGGCTTAGATACGCAGTATTTT.